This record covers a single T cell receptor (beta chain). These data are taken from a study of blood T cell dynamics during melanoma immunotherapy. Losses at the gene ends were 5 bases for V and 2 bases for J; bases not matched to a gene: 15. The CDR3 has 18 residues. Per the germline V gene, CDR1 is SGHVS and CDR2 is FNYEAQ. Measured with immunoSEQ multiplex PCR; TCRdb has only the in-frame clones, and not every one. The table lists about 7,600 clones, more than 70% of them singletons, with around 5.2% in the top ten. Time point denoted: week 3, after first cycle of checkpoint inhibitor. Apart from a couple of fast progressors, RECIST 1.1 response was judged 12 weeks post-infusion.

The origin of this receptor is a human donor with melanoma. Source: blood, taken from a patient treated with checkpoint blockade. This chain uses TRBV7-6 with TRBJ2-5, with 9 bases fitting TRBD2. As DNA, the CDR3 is TGTGCCAGCAGCCGGGGAGCTAGCGGGAAAGGTTGGCAAGAGACCCAGTACTTC. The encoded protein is CASSRGASGKGWQETQYF.